A single sample is the source of the 10 T cell receptor beta chains below, sequenced in a study of blood T cell repertoires in COVID-19. Libraries were prepared by immunoSEQ multiplex PCR; TCRdb keeps only in-frame clonotypes and omits some of them. The table includes roughly 240,000 clones, around four fifths detected once. The specimen was PBMCs or T cells enriched from blood (not recorded which). The receptor set was obtained from a middle-aged woman who had been exposed to COVID-19.

In its sample, this clone was seen once. The genes are TRBV28 and TRBJ1-2; perhaps TRBD1 as D (5 bases). Trimming removed 1 base from V and 4 bases from J, with 10 bases in between. CDR3 length: 14 amino acids. From germline, CDR1 is MDHEN and CDR2 SYDVKM. As DNA, the CDR3 is TGTGCCAGCAGTTTATATCAGGGAATCTATGGCTACACCTTC. This encodes CASSLYQGIYGYTF.

This clone appeared a few times. It may be a read error: a sequence one base away is much more abundant. The identical CDR3 is also encoded by other nucleotide sequences in the sample. The V call is TRBV12-3 or TRBV12-4, the J call TRBJ1-5, with 7 bases aligning to TRBD1. This CDR3 has 13 amino acids. Trimming at V came to 3 bases and at J to 5 bases, leaving 1 base not matched to a gene. The CDR3 loop reads CASSFTGDQPQHF. The CDR3 DNA follows: TGTGCCAGCAGTTTTACAGGGGATCAGCCCCAGCATTTT.

The CDR3 nucleotides read TGTGCCAGCAACCTGGATAGGTCGGGCGAGCAGTACTTC. Protein product: CASNLDRSGEQYF. This chain joins TRBV12-1 and TRBJ2-7; TRBD2 reflects the table's D call only, with no check against the DNA. TRBV12-1 is given as a pseudogene. This CDR3 is 13 amino acids long.

J is TRBJ2-5 and V is TRBV7-3, with 9 bases identical to TRBD2. CDR1 and CDR2 from the germline V gene are SGHTA and FQGTGA. The CDR3 has 14 amino acids. The V and J ends lost 5 bases and 2 bases, in that order; junction bases with no gene match: 3. The CDR3 nucleotides are TGTGCCAGCAGCGAGACTAGCGGACAAGAGACCCAGTACTTC. Its protein is CASSETSGQETQYF.

This chain uses TRBV6-6 with TRBJ2-2; D is ambiguous. Germline loops: CDR1 MNHNY, CDR2 SVGAGI (reference sequence). With 5 bases removed from V and 1 base from J, the gap between germline ends came to 17 bases. This CDR3 has 17 residues. Here the CDR3 reads CASSHFGSNRNTGELFF. CDR3 nucleotide sequence: TGTGCCAGCAGTCATTTTGGGTCCAACAGGAACACCGGGGAGCTGTTTTTT.

The gene calls are TRBV30 and TRBJ1-1, with D possibly being TRBD1 (5 bases). This CDR3 has 13 amino acids. Germline V gene data show CDR1 as GTSNPN and CDR2 as SVGIG (reference sequence). V was shortened by 2 bases and J by 5 bases, with 12 bases between the two germline ends. The CDR3 spells CAWSSDRGTEAFF. As DNA, the CDR3 is TGTGCCTGGAGTTCCGACCGGGGGACTGAAGCTTTCTTT.

The gene calls are TRBV28 and TRBJ1-1; possible D gene TRBD1, 5 bases. CDR1 and CDR2 from the germline V gene are MDHEN and SYDVKM. V was clipped by 6 bases and J by 4 bases, with 18 bases between them. The length of the CDR3 is 15 residues. The CDR3 region is CASSYPRGGITEAFF. CDR3 sequence (DNA): TGTGCCAGCAGCTACCCTCGCGGGGGGATCACTGAAGCTTTCTTT. The full variable domain, rest sourced from reference TRBV28 and TRBJ1-1, is DVKVTQSSRYLVKRTGEKVFLECVQDMDHENMFWYRQDPGLGLRLIYFSYDVKMKEKGDIPEGYSVSREKKERFSLILESASTNQTSMYLCASSYPRGGITEAFFGQGTRLTVV.

Details on this clone: The sample contains more than one DNA sequence encoding this CDR3. The chain has TRBV7-9 and TRBJ1-2, with TRBD1 as a possible D gene (6 bases). The germline gives CDR1 SEHNR, CDR2 FQNEAQ (reference sequence). The length of the CDR3 is 13 residues. V lost 2 bases and J 2 bases, leaving 6 bases between the germline ends. CDR3 residues: CASSLQGNYGYTF. CDR3 coding DNA: TGTGCCAGCAGCTTACAGGGGAACTATGGCTACACCTTC.

This clone was seen a handful of times. The rearrangement uses TRBV4-2 and TRBJ2-5, with TRBD2 as a possible D gene (6 bases). The V gene's germline CDR1 is LGHNA and CDR2 YNFKEQ. Trimming took off 1 base at V and 5 bases at J, with 17 bases between the two ends. This CDR3 has 16 residues. The CDR3 region has the DNA TGTGCCAGCAGCCAAGGGGGGACTCAACAGAGGGAGACCCAGTACTTC. Translation gives CASSQGGTQQRETQYF.

The chain employs TRBV7-8 and TRBJ1-2; 11 nucleotides align to TRBD1. This CDR3 comprises 14 residues. Unmatched junction bases numbered 8, after V lost 6 bases and J lost 8 bases. CDR1 SGHVS and CDR2 FQNEAQ come from the germline V gene. CDR3: CASRKPGQGGGYTF. The CDR3 bases are TGTGCCAGCAGAAAACCGGGACAGGGGGGAGGCTACACCTTC.